These 17 T cell receptor beta chains came from one sample sequenced in a study of response to subunit inactivated influenza vaccine. TCRdb called the RT-PCR reads again in MiXCR, with one record for every CDR3 protein. The sample includes hundreds of thousands of distinct CDR3 sequences, 15% to 19% of them seen just once. This specimen consisted of PBMCs from blood, obtained roughly 13 days after vaccination. These receptors were collected from a middle-aged man who received an inactivated influenza vaccine.

This clonotype was recorded many times. This chain's CDR3 is CASTGQMNTEAFF. DNA for the CDR3: TGTGCCAGCACAGGGCAGATGAACACTGAAGCTTTCTTT. V usage is TRBV6-6 and J usage is TRBJ1-1; possibly TRBD1 for D (5 bases). The germline V gene has CDR1 MNHNY and CDR2 SVGAGI (reference sequence). Trimming cost V 7 bases and J 0 bases, with 9 bases left between them. The CDR3 contains 13 residues.

This clonotype came up a few times. The chain joins TRBV6-2 or TRBV6-3 to TRBJ2-5; 7 nucleotides line up with TRBD1. The CDR3 length is 15 residues. CDR1 is MNHEY and CDR2 is SVGEGT in the germline V gene. Unmatched junction bases numbered 2, after V lost 0 bases and J lost 1 base. The CDR3 coding sequence is TGTGCCAGCAGTTACTCGACAGGGCGCCAAGAGACCCAGTACTTC. Translated, it gives CASSYSTGRQETQYF.

The chain uses TRBV7-8 and TRBJ1-3; 7 bases match TRBD1. The V gene's germline CDR1 is SGHVS and CDR2 FQNEAQ. The CDR3 consists of 14 residues. Trimming at V came to 5 bases and at J to 4 bases, leaving 5 bases not matched to a gene. This CDR3 reads CASSKGQSGNTIYF. CDR3 DNA sequence: TGTGCCAGCAGCAAGGGACAGTCAGGAAACACCATATATTTT. Together with reference TRBV7-8 and TRBJ1-3, the CDR3 gives the full variable domain: GAGVSQSPRYKVAKRGQDVALRCDPISGHVSLFWYQQALGQGPEFLTYFQNEAQLDKSGLPSDRFFAERPEGSVSTLKIQRTQQEDSAVYLCASSKGQSGNTIYFGEGSWLTVV.

There are a few counts of this clonotype. The chain employs TRBV29-1 and TRBJ2-3; TRBD2 aligns across 10 bases. This CDR3 comprises 14 residues. The germline gives CDR1 SQVTM, CDR2 ANQGSEA. V lost 7 bases, J lost 0 bases, and 4 bases stayed unmatched. CDR3 DNA sequence: TGCAGCGGCTTAGCGGGAGGAAGCACAGATACGCAGTATTTT. Translation: CSGLAGGSTDTQYF.

This clonotype occurred a few times. The chain couples TRBV6-2 or TRBV6-3 to TRBJ2-7, with D possibly TRBD2 on 6 matching bases. V lost 7 bases, J lost 0 bases, and 22 bases lay in between. The germline V gene encodes CDR1 MNHEY and CDR2 SVGEGT. This CDR3 has 17 amino acids. CDR3 amino acids: CASNTGFLAASSYEQYF. The CDR3 region has the DNA TGTGCCAGCAATACCGGTTTTTTAGCGGCTAGCTCCTACGAGCAGTACTTC.

This clonotype was seen a few times. V is TRBV12-3 or TRBV12-4 and J is TRBJ2-4; D is ambiguous. This CDR3 has 13 amino acids. Trimming left V 6 bases short and J 0 bases short, with 6 bases between. CDR3 DNA sequence: TGTGCCAGCAGGGACGGAGCCAAAAACATTCAGTACTTC. Protein product: CASRDGAKNIQYF.

This clonotype was found a few times. The chain combines TRBV5-6 with TRBJ2-7; perhaps TRBD2 as D (6 bases). CDR1 SGHDT and CDR2 YYEEEE come from the germline V gene. With 0 bases removed from V and 0 bases from J, the gap between germline ends came to 16 bases. The CDR3 contains 17 residues. CDR3 sequence reads: CASSLGTNREFSYEQYF. The CDR3 DNA reads as TGTGCCAGCAGCTTGGGGACAAACCGGGAGTTCTCCTACGAGCAGTACTTC.

The chain is built from TRBV20-1 and TRBJ2-3; TRBD2 matches 8 bases. The CDR3 is made up of 14 amino acids. Germline CDR1 is DFQATT and CDR2 is SNEGSKA (reference sequence). Trimming took 6 bases from V and 6 from J; bases not matched to a gene: 11. The CDR3 sequence: CSAAARGGWDTQYF. The DNA for the CDR3 is TGCAGTGCGGCGGCGCGCGGGGGGTGGGATACGCAGTATTTT.

The rearrangement uses TRBV7-8 and TRBJ1-5, with D possibly matching TRBD1 (5 bases). The CDR3 contains 15 residues. V lost 1 base and J 7 bases, leaving 14 bases between the germline ends. Germline assignment: CDR1 SGHVS and CDR2 FQNEAQ. CDR3 nucleotides: TGTGCCAGCAGCTTAGAGGGTAGGGGAACCCAGCCCCAGCATTTT. It codes for CASSLEGRGTQPQHF.

This clonotype was seen a few times. The V gene is TRBV7-6, the J gene TRBJ2-7; the D gene could be TRBD1 or TRBD2 (5 bases each). CDR1 is SGHVS and CDR2 is FNYEAQ in the germline V gene. This CDR3 is built from 16 residues. Trimming removed 2 bases at V and 0 bases at J, with 14 bases between. The CDR3 DNA reads as TGTGCCAGCAGCTTATATGGGGGTAGGAGCTCCTACGAGCAGTACTTC. Translation: CASSLYGGRSSYEQYF.

V gene TRBV6-2 or TRBV6-3 combines with J gene TRBJ2-2; D tentatively reads TRBD1 or TRBD2 (5 bases each). Germline CDR1 is MNHEY and CDR2 is SVGEGT. The V end was cut by 6 bases, the J end by 6 bases, with 11 bases between. This CDR3 is 13 amino acids long. The CDR3 loop reads CASREVGPGELFF. The CDR3 region has the DNA TGTGCCAGCAGGGAGGTGGGGCCCGGGGAGCTGTTTTTT.

The gene calls are TRBV6-5 and TRBJ2-5, with 8 bases lining up with TRBD1. Per germline, CDR1 MNHEY and CDR2 SVGAGI. J lost 5 bases, V lost 0 bases, and 5 bases had no gene match. This CDR3 region has 15 residues. CDR3 sequence reads: CASSYSQTGVETQYF. The CDR3 region has the DNA TGTGCCAGCAGTTACTCGCAGACAGGGGTGGAGACCCAGTACTTC.

This clonotype was seen at least ten times. The chain combines TRBV20-1 with TRBJ1-4; D is unclear. Per the germline V gene, CDR1 is DFQATT and CDR2 is SNEGSKA (reference sequence). This CDR3 comprises 13 residues. V gave up 6 bases and J gave up 1 base, with 9 bases separating them. CDR3 DNA sequence: TGCAGTGCACCGCGGTTAACTAATGAAAAACTGTTTTTT. It is translated as CSAPRLTNEKLFF.

This clonotype came up many times. V usage is TRBV7-2 and J usage is TRBJ2-2, with D hard to call. The V end was cut by 1 base, the J end by 5 bases, with 8 bases between. The CDR3 runs to 14 residues. Germline V gives CDR1 SGHTA, CDR2 FQGNSA. CDR3 region: CASSLVPRTGELFF. The CDR3 DNA sequence: TGTGCCAGCAGCTTAGTGCCAAGAACCGGGGAGCTGTTTTTT.

The rearrangement links TRBV11-2 to TRBJ2-7; 13 bases map to TRBD2. Germline V gives CDR1 SGHAT, CDR2 FQNNGV. This CDR3 spans 18 amino acids. After removal of 2 bases from V and 2 bases from J, the junction contained 9 bases not matched to a gene. The CDR3 nucleotides are TGTGCCAGCAGCTTAAGTCCCTCGGGACTAGCGGGACCCTACGAGCAGTACTTC. Protein product: CASSLSPSGLAGPYEQYF.

The chain links TRBV7-9 to TRBJ1-2, with D uncertain. In germline, CDR1 is SEHNR, CDR2 FQNEAQ (reference sequence). V was pared by 5 bases and J by 2 bases, with 15 bases between. The length of the CDR3 is 15 residues. CDR3 sequence (DNA): TGTGCCAGCAGCGAAAGGAAGACACACAACTATGGCTACACCTTC. Protein: CASSERKTHNYGYTF.

This chain uses TRBV12-3 or TRBV12-4 with TRBJ2-5, with a tentative D call TRBD2 (6 bases). The CDR3 is made up of 12 amino acids. V was trimmed by 5 bases and J by 10 bases, leaving 14 bases between them. The CDR3 spells CASSDLREVQYF. The CDR3 coding sequence is TGTGCCAGCAGTGATCTCAGGGAGGTCCAGTACTTC.